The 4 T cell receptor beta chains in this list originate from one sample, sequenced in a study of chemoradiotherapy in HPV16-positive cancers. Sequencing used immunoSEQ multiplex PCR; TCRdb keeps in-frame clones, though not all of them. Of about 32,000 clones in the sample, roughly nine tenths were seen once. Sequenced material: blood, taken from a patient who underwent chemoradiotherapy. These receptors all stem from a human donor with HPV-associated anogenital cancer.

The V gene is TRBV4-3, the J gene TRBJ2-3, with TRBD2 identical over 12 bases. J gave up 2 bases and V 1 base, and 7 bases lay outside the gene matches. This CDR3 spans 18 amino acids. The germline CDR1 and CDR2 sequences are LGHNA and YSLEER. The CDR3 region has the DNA TGCGCCAGCAGCCAAGGGATGGGGACTAGCGGGCTCACAGATACGCAGTATTTT. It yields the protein CASSQGMGTSGLTDTQYF.

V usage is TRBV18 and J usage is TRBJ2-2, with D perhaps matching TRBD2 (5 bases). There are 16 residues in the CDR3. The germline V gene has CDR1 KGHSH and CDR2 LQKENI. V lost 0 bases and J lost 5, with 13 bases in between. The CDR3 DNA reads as TGTGCCAGCTCACCACCGAACGAGGGCGGAACCGGGGAGCTGTTTTTT. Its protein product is CASSPPNEGGTGELFF.

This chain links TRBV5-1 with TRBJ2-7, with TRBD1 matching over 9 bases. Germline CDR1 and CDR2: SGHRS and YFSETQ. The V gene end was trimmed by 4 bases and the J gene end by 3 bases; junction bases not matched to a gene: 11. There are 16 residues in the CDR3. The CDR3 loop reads CASSRGSTGGNYEQYF. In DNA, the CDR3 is TGCGCCAGCAGCCGAGGCAGTACAGGGGGCAACTACGAGCAGTACTTC.

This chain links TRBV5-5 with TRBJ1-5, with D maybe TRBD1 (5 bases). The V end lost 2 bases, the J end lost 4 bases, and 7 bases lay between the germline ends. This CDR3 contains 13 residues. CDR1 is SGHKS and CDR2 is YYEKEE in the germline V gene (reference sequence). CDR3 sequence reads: CASSFEGNQPQHF. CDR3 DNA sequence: TGTGCCAGCAGCTTTGAGGGGAATCAGCCCCAGCATTTT.